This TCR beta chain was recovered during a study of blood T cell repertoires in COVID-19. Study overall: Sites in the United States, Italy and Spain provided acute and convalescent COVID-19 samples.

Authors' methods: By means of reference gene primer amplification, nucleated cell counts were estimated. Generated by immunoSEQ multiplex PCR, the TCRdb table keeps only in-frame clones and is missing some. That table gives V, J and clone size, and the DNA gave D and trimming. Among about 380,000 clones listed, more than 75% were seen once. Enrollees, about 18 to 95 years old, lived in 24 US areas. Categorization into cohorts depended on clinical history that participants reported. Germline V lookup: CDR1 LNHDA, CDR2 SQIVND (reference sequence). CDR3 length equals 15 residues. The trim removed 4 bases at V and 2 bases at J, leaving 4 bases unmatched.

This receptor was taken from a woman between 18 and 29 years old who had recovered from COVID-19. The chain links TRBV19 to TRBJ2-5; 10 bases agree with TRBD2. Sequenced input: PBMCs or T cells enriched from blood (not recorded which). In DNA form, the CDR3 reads TGTGCCAGTAGTAAAAGCGGGGGGGTTCAAGAGACCCAGTACTTC. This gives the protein CASSKSGGVQETQYF. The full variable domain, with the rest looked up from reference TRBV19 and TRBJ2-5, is DGGITQSPKYLFRKEGQNVTLSCEQNLNHDAMYWYRQDPGQGLRLIYYSQIVNDFQKGDIAEGYSVSREKKESFPLTVTSAQKNPTAFYLCASSKSGGVQETQYFGPGTRLLVL.